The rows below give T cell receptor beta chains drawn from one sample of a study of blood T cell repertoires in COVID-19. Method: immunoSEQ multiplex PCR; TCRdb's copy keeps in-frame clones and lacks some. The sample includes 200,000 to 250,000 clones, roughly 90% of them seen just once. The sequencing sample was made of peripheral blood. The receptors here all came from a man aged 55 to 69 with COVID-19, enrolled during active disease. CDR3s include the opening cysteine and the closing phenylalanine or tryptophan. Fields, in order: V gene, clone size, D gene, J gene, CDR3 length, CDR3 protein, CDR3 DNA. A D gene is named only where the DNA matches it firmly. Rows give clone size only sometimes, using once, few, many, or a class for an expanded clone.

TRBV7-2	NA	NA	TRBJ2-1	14	CASSLVGTPNEQFF	TGTGCCAGCAGCTTAGTCGGGACACCGAATGAGCAGTTCTTC
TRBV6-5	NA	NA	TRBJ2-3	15	CASRRLETSTDTQYF	TGTGCCAGCAGACGACTAGAGACAAGCACAGATACGCAGTATTTT
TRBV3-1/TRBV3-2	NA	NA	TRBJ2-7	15	CASSQLRGAPYEQYF	TGTGCCAGCAGCCAACTCAGGGGGGCCCCCTACGAGCAGTACTTC
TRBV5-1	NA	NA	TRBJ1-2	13	CASSSGGSDGYTF	TGCGCCAGCAGCTCGGGGGGAAGTGATGGCTACACCTTC
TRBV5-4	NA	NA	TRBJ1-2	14	CASSPDSLSYGYTF	TGTGCCAGCAGCCCGGACAGTTTGAGCTATGGCTACACCTTC
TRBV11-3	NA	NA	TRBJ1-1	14	CASSDTGMNTEAFF	TGTGCCAGCAGCGATACAGGGATGAACACTGAAGCTTTCTTT
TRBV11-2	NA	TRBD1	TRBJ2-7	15	CASSLGLGGFYEQYF	TGTGCCAGCAGCTTAGGCCTAGGGGGCTTCTACGAGCAGTACTTC
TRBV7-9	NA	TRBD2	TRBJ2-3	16	CASSLGLAASTDTQYF	TGTGCCAGCAGCTTAGGGCTAGCGGCTAGCACAGATACGCAGTATTTT
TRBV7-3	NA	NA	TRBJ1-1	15	CASSLQGGADTEAFF	TGTGCCAGCAGCTTACAAGGGGGTGCGGACACTGAAGCTTTCTTT
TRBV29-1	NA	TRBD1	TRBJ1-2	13	CSDLQGAFYGYTF	TGCAGCGACCTTCAGGGGGCGTTTTATGGCTACACCTTC
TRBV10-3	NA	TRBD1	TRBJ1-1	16	CAISESHDRVNTEAFF	TGTGCCATCAGTGAGTCCCACGACAGGGTGAACACTGAAGCTTTCTTT
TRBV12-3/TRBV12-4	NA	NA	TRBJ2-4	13	CASSRSRENIQYF	TGTGCCAGCAGTCGCTCTCGGGAAAACATTCAGTACTTC
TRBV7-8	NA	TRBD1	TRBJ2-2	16	CASSSTGTVNTGELFF	TGTGCCAGCAGTTCAACCGGGACAGTGAACACCGGGGAGCTGTTTTTT
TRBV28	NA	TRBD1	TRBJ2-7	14	CASSSIWTGNEQYF	TGTGCCAGCAGCTCAATCTGGACAGGGAACGAGCAGTACTTC
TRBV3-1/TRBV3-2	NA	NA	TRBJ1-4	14	CASRAGTTNEKLFF	TGTGCCAGCAGGGCAGGGACAACTAATGAAAAACTGTTTTTT
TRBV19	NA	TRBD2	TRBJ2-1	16	CASSIGPGLAEDEQFF	TGTGCCAGTAGTATAGGGCCGGGACTAGCGGAGGATGAGCAGTTCTTC
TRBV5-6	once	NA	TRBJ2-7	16	CASSSGTRQKVYEQYF	TGTGCCAGCAGCTCCGGGACACGGCAAAAGGTCTACGAGCAGTACTTC
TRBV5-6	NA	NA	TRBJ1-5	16	CASSLGPDYSNQPQHF	TGTGCCAGCAGCTTGGGGCCCGACTATAGCAATCAGCCCCAGCATTTT
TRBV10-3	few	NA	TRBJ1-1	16	CAIKATDTGGNTEAFF	TGTGCCATCAAGGCGACAGACACCGGGGGGAACACTGAAGCTTTCTTT
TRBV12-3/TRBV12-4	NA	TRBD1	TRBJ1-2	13	CASSLQGADGYTF	TGTGCCAGCAGCCTACAGGGGGCGGATGGCTACACCTTC
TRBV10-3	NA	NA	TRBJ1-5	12	CAISEREQPQHF	TGTGCCATCAGTGAGCGGGAGCAGCCCCAGCATTTT
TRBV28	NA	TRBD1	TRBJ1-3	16	CASSPNQGAVGNTIYF	TGTGCCAGCAGTCCCAATCAGGGGGCTGTTGGAAACACCATATATTTT
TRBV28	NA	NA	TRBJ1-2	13	CASGLTGTSGYTF	TGTGCCAGCGGGTTAACCGGGACATCGGGCTACACCTTC
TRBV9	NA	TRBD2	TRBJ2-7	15	CASSVGTSSSYEQYF	TGTGCCAGCAGCGTAGGGACTAGCAGTTCCTACGAGCAGTACTTC
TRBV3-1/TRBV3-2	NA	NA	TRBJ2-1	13	CASSRRQEVVQFF	TGTGCCAGCAGCCGTAGACAGGAAGTAGTGCAGTTCTTC
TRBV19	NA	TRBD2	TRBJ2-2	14	CASSSGGPTGELFF	TGTGCCAGTTCTAGCGGGGGGCCAACCGGGGAGCTGTTTTTT
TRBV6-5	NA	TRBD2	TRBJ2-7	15	CASSPSGRGAYEQYF	TGTGCCAGCAGTCCCTCGGGGCGGGGGGCCTACGAGCAGTACTTC
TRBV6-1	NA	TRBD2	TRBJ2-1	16	CASSEAWLAEYNEQFF	TGTGCCAGCAGTGAAGCATGGCTAGCGGAATACAATGAGCAGTTCTTC
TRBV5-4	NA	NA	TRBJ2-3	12	CASSLRADTQYF	TGTGCCAGCAGCTTGCGAGCAGATACGCAGTATTTT
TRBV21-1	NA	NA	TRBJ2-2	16	CASSKATESYTGELFF	TGTGCCAGCAGCAAAGCAACAGAGAGTTACACCGGGGAGCTGTTTTTT
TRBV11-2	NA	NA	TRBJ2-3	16	CASSFYWSGPPDTQYF	TGTGCCAGCAGCTTTTACTGGAGCGGGCCCCCAGATACGCAGTATTTT
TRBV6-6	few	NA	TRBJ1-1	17	CASSQRVLWLPNTEAFF	TGTGCCAGCAGTCAACGGGTGTTGTGGCTGCCGAACACTGAAGCTTTCTTT
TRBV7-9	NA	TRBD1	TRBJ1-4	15	CASSSLQGAEEKLFF	TGTGCCAGCAGCTCTTTACAGGGGGCGGAAGAAAAACTGTTTTTT
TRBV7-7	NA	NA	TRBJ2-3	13	CASSPGRTDTQYF	TGTGCTAGCAGCCCAGGTCGGACAGATACGCAGTATTTT
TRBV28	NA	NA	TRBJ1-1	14	CASSTIPSNTEAFF	TGTGCCAGCAGTACCATCCCGAGCAACACTGAAGCTTTCTTT
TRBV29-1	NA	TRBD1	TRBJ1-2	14	CSVDAAGGFDGYTF	TGCAGCGTGGACGCAGCAGGGGGATTCGATGGCTACACCTTC
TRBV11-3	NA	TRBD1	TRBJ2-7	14	CASSLTGQGSEQYF	TGTGCCAGCAGCTTAACAGGACAGGGGAGTGAGCAGTACTTC
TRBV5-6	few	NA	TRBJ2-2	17	CASSLLGAVTNTGELFF	TGTGCCAGCAGCTTGTTGGGAGCGGTAACGAACACCGGGGAGCTGTTTTTT
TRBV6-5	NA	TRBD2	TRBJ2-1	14	CASSYIAGDNEQFF	TGTGCCAGCAGTTACATAGCGGGGGACAATGAGCAGTTCTTC
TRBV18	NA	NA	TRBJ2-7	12	CASADSSYEQYF	TGTGCCAGTGCGGACAGTTCCTACGAGCAGTACTTC
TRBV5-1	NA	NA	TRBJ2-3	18	CASSFLRPGLRRTDTQYF	TGCGCCAGCAGCTTCTTAAGACCGGGACTCAGGCGCACAGATACGCAGTATTTT
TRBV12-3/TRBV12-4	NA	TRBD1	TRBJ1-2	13	CASSLGQIDGYTF	TGTGCCAGCAGTTTGGGACAGATAGATGGCTACACCTTC
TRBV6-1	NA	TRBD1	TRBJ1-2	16	CASSDKWTGRGYGYTF	TGTGCCAGCAGTGATAAGTGGACAGGGAGGGGCTATGGCTACACCTTC
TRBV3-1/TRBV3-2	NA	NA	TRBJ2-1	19	CASSRVPFGNAAAVNEQFF	TGTGCCAGCAGCCGAGTCCCGTTTGGAAATGCGGCGGCGGTCAATGAGCAGTTCTTC
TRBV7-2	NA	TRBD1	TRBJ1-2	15	CASSLANRGGDGYTF	TGTGCCAGCAGCTTAGCGAACAGGGGAGGTGACGGCTACACCTTC
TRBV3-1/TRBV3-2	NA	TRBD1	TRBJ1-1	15	CASSYEGAVDTEAFF	TGTGCCAGCAGCTACGAGGGGGCAGTGGACACTGAAGCTTTCTTT
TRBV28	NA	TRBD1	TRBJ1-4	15	CASSPAGTGNEKLFF	TGTGCCAGCAGCCCTGCGGGGACAGGGAATGAAAAACTGTTTTTT
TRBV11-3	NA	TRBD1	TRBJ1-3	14	CASSRTGIGNTIYF	TGTGCCAGCAGCCGGACAGGGATTGGAAACACCATATATTTT
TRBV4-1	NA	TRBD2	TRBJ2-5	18	CASSQTAQAGGSQETQYF	TGCGCCAGCAGCCAAACGGCCCAAGCGGGAGGGTCTCAAGAGACCCAGTACTTC
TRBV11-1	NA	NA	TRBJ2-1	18	CASSLALEAGWSYNEQFF	TGTGCCAGCAGCTTAGCATTAGAAGCGGGTTGGAGCTACAATGAGCAGTTCTTC
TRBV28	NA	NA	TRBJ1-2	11	CASSTDRRYTF	TGTGCCAGCAGTACCGACCGGAGGTACACCTTC
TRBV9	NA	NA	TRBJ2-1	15	CASSVAAGNYNEQFF	TGTGCCAGCAGCGTAGCTGCGGGGAACTACAATGAGCAGTTCTTC
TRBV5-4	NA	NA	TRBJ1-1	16	CASSPVLGQRDTEAFF	TGTGCCAGCAGCCCCGTTTTGGGCCAGAGAGACACTGAAGCTTTCTTT
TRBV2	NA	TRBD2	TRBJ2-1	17	CASSEATSSGVIDEQFF	TGTGCCAGCAGTGAAGCGACCAGTAGCGGGGTTATCGATGAGCAGTTCTTC